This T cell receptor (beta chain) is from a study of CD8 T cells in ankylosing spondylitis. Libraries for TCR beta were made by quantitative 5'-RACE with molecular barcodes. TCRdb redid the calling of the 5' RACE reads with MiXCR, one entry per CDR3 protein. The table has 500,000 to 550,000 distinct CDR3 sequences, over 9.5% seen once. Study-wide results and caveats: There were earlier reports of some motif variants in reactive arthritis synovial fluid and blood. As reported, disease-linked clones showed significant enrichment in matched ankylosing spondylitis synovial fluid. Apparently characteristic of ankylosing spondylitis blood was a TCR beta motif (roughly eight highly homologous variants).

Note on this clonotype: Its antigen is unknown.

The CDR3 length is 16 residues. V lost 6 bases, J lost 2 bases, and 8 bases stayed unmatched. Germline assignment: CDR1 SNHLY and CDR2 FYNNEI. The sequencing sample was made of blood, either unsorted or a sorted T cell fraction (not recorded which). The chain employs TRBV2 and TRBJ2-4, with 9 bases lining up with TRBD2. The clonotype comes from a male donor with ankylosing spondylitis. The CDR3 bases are TGTGCCAGCAGAGATCGTGCGGGAGGGCCCAAAAACATTCAGTACTTC. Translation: CASRDRAGGPKNIQYF.